Following are 19 T cell receptor beta chains from one sample sequenced in a study of monozygotic twins with inflammatory bowel disease. With the 5' RACE reads reprocessed, TCRdb shows one record per CDR3 protein and no DNA. This table holds approximately 330,000 distinct CDR3 sequences. Input material: blood. Receptors originate from a human donor with ulcerative colitis or Crohn's disease, or a healthy co-twin of an affected twin (not recorded which).

The chain recombines TRBV27 with TRBJ2-7; checking the TCRdb D call of TRBD1 is not possible without DNA. CDR3 length equals 13 residues. Germline assignment: CDR1 MNHEY and CDR2 SMNVEV (reference sequence). This chain's CDR3 is CASRKIGGGEQYF.

This chain links TRBV6-5 with TRBJ2-1; TCRdb's D gene call, TRBD2, goes unchecked for lack of DNA. From germline, CDR1 is MNHEY and CDR2 SVGAGI. CDR3 length: 17 residues. This CDR3 reads CASSYSKAGVMRNEQFF.

This chain uses TRBV27 with TRBJ2-1. Germline V gives CDR1 MNHEY, CDR2 SMNVEV (reference sequence). The CDR3 loop spans 14 amino acids. The CDR3 loop is CASSSGGSYNEQFF.

The chain is built from TRBV6-1 and TRBJ2-3; TCRdb's D gene call, TRBD1, goes unchecked for lack of DNA. The germline V gene has CDR1 MNHNS and CDR2 SASEGT. This CDR3 is 16 amino acids long. The CDR3 protein is CASKNGGRASTDTQYF.

The chain employs TRBV5-4 and TRBJ2-4; TCRdb designates TRBD1, a call that cannot be tested without DNA. The CDR3 has 14 residues. Germline lookup yields CDR1 SGHNT and CDR2 YYREEE (reference sequence). CDR3 protein: CASSSGMSGNIQYF.

The gene calls are TRBV10-3 and TRBJ2-7; the D gene TCRdb calls, TRBD1, cannot be checked with no DNA. The CDR3 has 13 residues. The germline CDR1 and CDR2 sequences are ENHRY and SYGVKD. CDR3 sequence reads: CAISPGGGYEQYF.

This CDR3 reads CSVRTGREETQYF. The rearrangement uses TRBV29-1 and TRBJ2-5; TCRdb outputs TRBD1, but without DNA this stays unchecked. The CDR3 has 13 residues. Looked up from germline, CDR1 is SQVTM and CDR2 is ANQGSEA. The full variable domain, with the rest looked up from reference TRBV29-1 and TRBJ2-5, is SAVISQKPSRDICQRGTSLTIQCQVDSQVTMMFWYRQQPGQSLTLIATANQGSEATYESGFVIDKFPISRPNLTFSTLTVSNMSPEDSSIYLCSVRTGREETQYFGPGTRLLVL.

The V call is TRBV20-1, the J call TRBJ2-5; TCRdb gives TRBD2 as the D gene, but with no DNA this cannot be confirmed. The CDR3 has 18 residues. Germline V gene sequence: CDR1 DFQATT, CDR2 SNEGSKA (reference sequence). The CDR3 sequence: CSARDRRTSGSGVQTQYF.

This sequence joins TRBV24-1 and TRBJ2-7. The CDR3 is made up of 13 amino acids. Germline V CDR1 and CDR2: KGHDR, SFDVKD. This CDR3 is CATSGYDTYEQYF.

The V and J genes are TRBV5-1 and TRBJ2-1; there is no DNA to check the TCRdb D call of TRBD2. The germline gives CDR1 SGHRS, CDR2 YFSETQ. The CDR3 runs 14 residues. The CDR3 reads CASSLASGLAGEFF.

The CDR3 sequence is CSARGTGNTGELFF. The rearrangement uses TRBV20-1 and TRBJ2-2; TCRdb calls TRBD1, which cannot be checked without DNA. This CDR3 is built from 14 residues. CDR1 is DFQATT, CDR2 SNEGSKA, per germline (reference sequence).

The CDR3 protein is CASSSGPANYGYTF. The chain has TRBV7-8 and TRBJ1-2. This CDR3 contains 14 residues. Germline assignment: CDR1 SGHVS and CDR2 FQNEAQ.

This chain uses TRBV25-1 with TRBJ1-5. Germline V gene data show CDR1 as MGHDK and CDR2 as SYGVNS. This CDR3 spans 14 amino acids. CDR3 region: CASSEYRRGGPQHF.

The chain is built from TRBV7-9 and TRBJ2-3. From germline, CDR1 is SEHNR and CDR2 FQNEAQ (reference sequence). The CDR3 consists of 13 residues. The CDR3 spells CASSLDTATAQYF. Supplemented by reference TRBV7-9 and TRBJ2-3, the full variable domain reads DTGVSQNPRHKITKRGQNVTFRCDPISEHNRLYWYRQTLGQGPEFLTYFQNEAQLEKSRLLSDRFSAERPKGSFSTLEIQRTEQGDSAMYLCASSLDTATAQYFGPGTRLTVL.

The chain couples TRBV7-2 to TRBJ1-4; TCRdb reports TRBD1, a call that lacks DNA to check it against. Germline values: CDR1 SGHTA, CDR2 FQGNSA. The CDR3 spans 15 residues. CDR3 loop: CASSPRQHLNEKLFF.

This chain uses TRBV10-3 with TRBJ2-3; checking the TCRdb D call of TRBD2 is not possible without DNA. The CDR3 spans 14 residues. Germline V lookup: CDR1 ENHRY, CDR2 SYGVKD. CDR3: CAISEEAGISTQYF.

The chain has TRBV28 and TRBJ1-2. The CDR3 contains 17 residues. CDR1 is MDHEN and CDR2 is SYDVKM in the germline V gene. CDR3 in amino acids: CASRAYPKTLRYYGYTF.

The chain is built from TRBV6-1 and TRBJ2-2. Per the germline V gene, CDR1 is MNHNS and CDR2 is SASEGT. The CDR3 totals 15 residues. The CDR3 is CASRDRGTNTGELFF.

This chain joins TRBV7-9 and TRBJ1-2. The CDR3 is made up of 15 amino acids. The germline gives CDR1 SEHNR, CDR2 FQNEAQ (reference sequence). CDR3 sequence: CASGGRREGSYGYTF.